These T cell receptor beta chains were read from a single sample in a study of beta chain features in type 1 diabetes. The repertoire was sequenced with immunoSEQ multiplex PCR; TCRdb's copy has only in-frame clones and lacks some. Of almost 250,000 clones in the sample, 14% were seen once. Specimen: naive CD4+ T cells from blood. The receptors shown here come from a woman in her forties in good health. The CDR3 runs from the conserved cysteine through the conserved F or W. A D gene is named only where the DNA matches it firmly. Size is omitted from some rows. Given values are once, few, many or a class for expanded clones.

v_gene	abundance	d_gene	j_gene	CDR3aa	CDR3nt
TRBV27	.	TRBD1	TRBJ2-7	CASSPSYSVDRGTYEQYF	TGTGCCAGCAGCCCTAGTTATTCCGTCGACAGGGGGACCTACGAGCAGTACTTC
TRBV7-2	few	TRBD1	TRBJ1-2	CASSLRQGIAYGYTF	TGTGCCAGCAGCTTAAGACAGGGGATAGCCTATGGCTACACCTTC
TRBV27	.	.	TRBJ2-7	CASSQRQSYEQYF	TGTGCCAGCAGTCAAAGACAGTCCTACGAGCAGTACTTC
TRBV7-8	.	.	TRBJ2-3	CASSIYRLADTQYF	TGTGCCAGCAGCATCTACCGGTTGGCAGATACGCAGTATTTT
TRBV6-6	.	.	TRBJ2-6	CASSARQAGANVLTF	TGTGCCAGCAGCGCTCGGCAGGCTGGGGCCAACGTCCTGACTTTC
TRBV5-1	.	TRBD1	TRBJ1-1	CASSLGDRVNTEAFF	TGCGCCAGCAGCTTGGGGGACAGGGTGAACACTGAAGCTTTCTTT
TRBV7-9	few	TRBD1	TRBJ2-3	CASSLGQYTDTQYF	TGTGCCAGCAGCTTGGGACAGTACACAGATACGCAGTATTTT
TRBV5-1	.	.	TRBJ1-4	CASSFGVSGNEKLFF	TGCGCCAGCAGCTTCGGGGTCTCTGGGAATGAAAAACTGTTTTTT
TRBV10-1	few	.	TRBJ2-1	CASSETGGAYNEQFF	TGCGCCAGCAGTGAGACAGGTGGCGCCTACAATGAGCAGTTCTTC
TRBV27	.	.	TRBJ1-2	CASSFSSLPLNNYGYTF	TGTGCCAGCAGTTTCTCCTCTTTGCCACTAAATAACTATGGCTACACCTTC
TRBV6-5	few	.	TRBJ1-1	CASRLDNRMNTEAFF	TGTGCCAGCAGATTGGACAATCGAATGAACACTGAAGCTTTCTTT
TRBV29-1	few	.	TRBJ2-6	CSVPGSGAGANVLTF	TGCAGCGTCCCGGGTTCAGGGGCTGGGGCCAACGTCCTGACTTTC
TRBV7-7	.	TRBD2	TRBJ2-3	CASSLGLATTDTQYF	TGTGCCAGCAGCCTAGGACTAGCGACCACAGATACGCAGTATTTT
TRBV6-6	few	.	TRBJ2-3	CASRSPATGRTDTQYF	TGTGCCAGCAGATCCCCAGCGACAGGCCGCACAGATACGCAGTATTTT
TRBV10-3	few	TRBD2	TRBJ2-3	CAISVGDGAGADTQYF	TGTGCCATCAGTGTCGGGGATGGGGCGGGGGCAGATACGCAGTATTTT
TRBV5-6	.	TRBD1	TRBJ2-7	CASSLGFGTGASYEQYF	TGTGCCAGCAGCTTGGGGTTCGGGACAGGGGCCTCCTACGAGCAGTACTTC
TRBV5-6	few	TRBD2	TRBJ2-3	CASSLVTGGRVTQYF	TGTGCCAGCAGCTTGGTAACGGGGGGGCGAGTAACGCAGTATTTT
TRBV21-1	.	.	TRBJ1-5	CASGSDGEQNQPQHF	TGTGCCAGCGGATCGGACGGGGAACAAAATCAGCCCCAGCATTTT
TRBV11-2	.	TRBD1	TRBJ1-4	CASSRTGGNEKLFF	TGTGCCAGCAGCCGGACAGGCGGTAATGAAAAACTGTTTTTT
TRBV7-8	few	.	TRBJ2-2	CASSEPLGGRTGELFF	TGTGCCAGCAGCGAACCCCTAGGAGGCAGAACCGGGGAGCTGTTTTTT
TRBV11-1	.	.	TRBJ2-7	CASSLQGSYEQYF	TGTGCCAGCAGCTTACAGGGATCCTACGAGCAGTACTTC
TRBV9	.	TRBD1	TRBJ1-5	CASSATDRGNQPQHF	TGTGCCAGCAGCGCTACTGACAGGGGGAATCAGCCCCAGCATTTT
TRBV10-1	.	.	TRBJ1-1	CASRSTKNTEAFF	TGCGCCAGCAGATCGACTAAGAACACTGAAGCTTTCTTT
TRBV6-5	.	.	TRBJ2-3	CASSYSRQDTQYF	TGTGCCAGCAGTTACTCGAGGCAAGATACGCAGTATTTT
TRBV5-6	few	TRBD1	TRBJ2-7	CASSLRGLGDSSYEQYF	TGTGCCAGCAGCTTAAGGGGTTTAGGGGACAGCTCCTACGAGCAGTACTTC
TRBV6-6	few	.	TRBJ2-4	CASSYGLGAENIQYF	TGTGCCAGCAGTTATGGGCTGGGAGCCGAAAACATTCAGTACTTC
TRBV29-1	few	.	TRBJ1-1	CSVEKGANTEAFF	TGCAGCGTTGAGAAAGGGGCGAACACTGAAGCTTTCTTT
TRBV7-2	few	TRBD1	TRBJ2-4	CASSPDRVAKNIQYF	TGTGCCAGCAGCCCTGACAGGGTTGCCAAAAACATTCAGTACTTC
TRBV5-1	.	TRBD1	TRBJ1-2	CASSDQGAGGYTF	TGCGCCAGCAGTGACCAGGGGGCGGGCGGCTACACCTTC
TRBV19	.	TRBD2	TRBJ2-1	CASSPRTSGVYNEQFF	TGTGCCAGTAGTCCCCGGACTAGCGGGGTCTACAATGAGCAGTTCTTC
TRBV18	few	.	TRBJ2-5	CASSPPWSSGEETQYF	TGTGCCAGCTCACCACCATGGTCTTCCGGGGAAGAGACCCAGTACTTC
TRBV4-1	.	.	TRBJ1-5	CASSPSLGGVYQPQHF	TGCGCCAGCAGCCCTTCGTTAGGGGGAGTCTATCAGCCCCAGCATTTT
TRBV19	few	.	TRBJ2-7	CASSISSYEQYF	TGTGCCAGTAGTATCTCCTCCTACGAGCAGTACTTC
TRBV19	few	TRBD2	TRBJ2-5	CASSIRGLAGGQETQYF	TGTGCCAGTAGTATACGGGGACTAGCGGGGGGTCAAGAGACCCAGTACTTC